The present T cell receptor (beta chain) was sequenced within a study of siplizumab effects on memory and regulatory T cells. Clones were read by immunoSEQ multiplex PCR, and TCRdb kept only the in-frame ones, dropping some. The sample lists approximately 100,000 clones; around 93% were seen once. This clone was picked up a small number of times. The CDR3 covers 13 residues. Germline loops: CDR1 MNHEY, CDR2 SVGAGI. Losses at the gene ends were 7 bases for V and 1 base for J; bases not matched to a gene: 3. This chain joins TRBV6-5 and TRBJ1-1; 7 nucleotides agree with TRBD1. The sample comprised non-Treg CD4+ T cells sorted from blood. This sequence was found in a human donor in good health. As DNA, the CDR3 is TGTGCCAGCACACGGACAGGGAACACTGAAGCTTTCTTT. It specifies CASTRTGNTEAFF.